A selection of T cell receptor beta chains follows, all from one sample in a study of T-cell memory formation after mild COVID-19. Each CDR3 protein gets one entry after TCRdb re-called the 5' RACE reads with MiXCR. This sample has roughly 500,000 distinct CDR3 sequences; about 20% occur once, and the top ten carry approximately 12%. What was sequenced was PBMCs or a T cell subset sorted from them (not recorded which). The source of these receptors is an adult woman who had mild COVID-19 (a few samples of this study predate the infection). Cell type and time point are not known. Both conserved end residues are trimmed from each CDR3. Fields, in order: clone size, CDR3 length, V gene, CDR3 protein. Where a row states a size, it is once, few, many or the class of an expanded clone; other rows omit it.

size: few; length: 14; V: TRBV20-1; CDR3: SARGAGKDDTGELF
size: few; length: 12; V: TRBV6-6; CDR3: ASSYDHSGQPQH
size: few; length: 12; V: TRBV7-9; CDR3: ASSLTTVNSPLH
size: few; length: 15; V: TRBV3-1; CDR3: ASSRQGVRSMNTEAF
size: -; length: 11; V: TRBV4-3; CDR3: ASSPSPRAEAF
size: -; length: 11; V: TRBV25-1; CDR3: ASSARGRETQY
size: few; length: 15; V: TRBV12-3/TRBV12-4; CDR3: ASGFSWGGRGKDTQY
size: -; length: 14; V: TRBV6-2/TRBV6-3; CDR3: ASLEAGGLFYNEQF
size: -; length: 11; V: TRBV15; CDR3: ATSTLGGEKLF
size: -; length: 14; V: TRBV21-1; CDR3: ASSKLGLPPYNEQF
size: -; length: 15; V: TRBV5-6; CDR3: ASSFWRSHGLGTEAF
size: few; length: 12; V: TRBV5-1; CDR3: ASSLEGGKAEQF
size: few; length: 14; V: TRBV7-3; CDR3: ASSPTLAGGYNEQF
size: -; length: 13; V: TRBV20-1; CDR3: SASIGLKPYNEQF
size: -; length: 16; V: TRBV7-8; CDR3: ASSPGLVRGKSNQPQH
size: few; length: 15; V: TRBV25-1; CDR3: ASSEWPGGRSTDTQY
size: -; length: 16; V: TRBV12-3/TRBV12-4; CDR3: ASSLTPSGGHKGETQY
size: few; length: 14; V: TRBV6-2/TRBV6-3; CDR3: ASRHRDRISLYGYT
size: -; length: 12; V: TRBV20-1; CDR3: SARKPGQGHEQY
size: -; length: 15; V: TRBV20-1; CDR3: SARAGEPGSGANVLT
size: -; length: 14; V: TRBV5-1; CDR3: ASSVVAQGGNTEAF
size: -; length: 14; V: TRBV19; CDR3: ASRIQGADVNTEAF
size: -; length: 13; V: TRBV27; CDR3: ASRKGGVSTDTQY
size: many; length: 15; V: TRBV9; CDR3: ASSVDPPGGLYNEQF
size: -; length: 13; V: TRBV9; CDR3: ASIGPRLAQETQY
size: -; length: 13; V: TRBV6-5; CDR3: ASSWGGRDSDTQY
size: many; length: 18; V: TRBV7-2; CDR3: ASSPPLFDRSGGLVGTQY
size: -; length: 14; V: TRBV20-1; CDR3: SARVLTGPLNTEAF
size: -; length: 11; V: TRBV10-1; CDR3: ASRRANTDTQY
size: -; length: 11; V: TRBV24-1; CDR3: ATSEGTTNEQF
size: -; length: 13; V: TRBV7-2; CDR3: ASSSRGTGDLEQY
size: -; length: 12; V: TRBV6-5; CDR3: ASKFGAGAYEQY
size: -; length: 14; V: TRBV11-3; CDR3: ASSLGLSRWRETQY
size: once; length: 12; V: TRBV6-5; CDR3: ASRIDRGGTEAF
size: -; length: 11; V: TRBV19; CDR3: ASSKGGATEAF
size: -; length: 16; V: TRBV6-5; CDR3: ASSYRLAGGPWTGELF
size: few; length: 14; V: TRBV6-6; CDR3: ASSYPLSGKDYEQY
size: -; length: 12; V: TRBV20-1; CDR3: SASPASGGYEQY
size: few; length: 13; V: TRBV12-3/TRBV12-4; CDR3: ASSRARGLNYEQY
size: -; length: 10; V: TRBV20-1; CDR3: SARTLTPGYT
size: few; length: 11; V: TRBV5-1; CDR3: ASSRDVFSGYT
size: few; length: 11; V: TRBV29-1; CDR3: SVGQPNTGELF
size: -; length: 13; V: TRBV29-1; CDR3: SVESGTSGSREQF
size: -; length: 12; V: TRBV6-5; CDR3: ASRVGGRNTEAF
size: -; length: 15; V: TRBV19; CDR3: ASSGPGLADNTVELF
size: -; length: 13; V: TRBV14; CDR3: ASSLVRTLMEEQY
size: few; length: 13; V: TRBV20-1; CDR3: SARDIGAGTNGYT
size: few; length: 12; V: TRBV5-6; CDR3: ASSLTFGVGEQF
size: few; length: 13; V: TRBV7-2; CDR3: ASSSVAGPTGELF
size: -; length: 12; V: TRBV6-5; CDR3: ASSYTGVLNGYT